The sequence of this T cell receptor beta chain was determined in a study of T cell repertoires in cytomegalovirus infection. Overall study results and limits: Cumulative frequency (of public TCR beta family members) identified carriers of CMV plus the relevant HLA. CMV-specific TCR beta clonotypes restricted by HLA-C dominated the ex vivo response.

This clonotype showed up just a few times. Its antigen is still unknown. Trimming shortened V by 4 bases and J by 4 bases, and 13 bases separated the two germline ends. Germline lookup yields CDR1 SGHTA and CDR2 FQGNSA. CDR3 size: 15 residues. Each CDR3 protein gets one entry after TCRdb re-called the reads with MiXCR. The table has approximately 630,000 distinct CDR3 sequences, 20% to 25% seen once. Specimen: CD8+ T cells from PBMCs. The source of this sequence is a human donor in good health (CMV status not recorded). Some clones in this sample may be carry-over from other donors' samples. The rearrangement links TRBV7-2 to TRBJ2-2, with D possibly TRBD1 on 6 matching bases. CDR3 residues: CASSYRDLATGELFF. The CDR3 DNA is TGTGCCAGCAGCTACAGGGATTTGGCCACCGGGGAGCTGTTTTTT.